These 30 T cell receptor beta chains were all obtained from the same sample, sequenced in a study of cytotoxic CD8 clonotypes in ibrutinib-treated CLL. The data were produced by immunoSEQ multiplex PCR, yet TCRdb's version contains in-frame clones alone and is incomplete. This table holds about 300,000 clones, 67% found once. The specimen was PBMCs, collected after 36 months of ibrutinib treatment. Receptors originate from a human donor with chronic lymphocytic leukemia.

This chain links TRBV7-9 with TRBJ2-1; D is unresolved. Per the germline V gene, CDR1 is SEHNR and CDR2 is FQNEAQ (reference sequence). CDR3 size: 16 residues. V gave up 5 bases and J gave up 0 bases, with 14 bases separating them. DNA of the CDR3: TGTGCCAGCAGCCTTCCCTTTGCTAGCTCCTACAATGAGCAGTTCTTC. Its translation: CASSLPFASSYNEQFF.

This clone was found a few times. The CDR3 DNA reads as TGTGCCAGCAGCGAGGCCCACCGTGGCAATTACGAGCAGTACTTC. Its translation: CASSEAHRGNYEQYF. The chain employs TRBV9 and TRBJ2-7; D ambiguous. Germline V gene sequence: CDR1 SGDLS, CDR2 YYNGEE. The CDR3 is 15 residues long. The ends were cut back, 3 bases at V and 4 bases at J, with 17 bases in the middle.

This chain joins TRBV5-4 and TRBJ2-1; the match to TRBD2 covers 7 bases. CDR1 SGHNT and CDR2 YYREEE come from the germline V gene (reference sequence). V was pared by 0 bases and J by 0 bases, with 9 bases of the junction left unmatched. The CDR3 is 18 residues long. The CDR3 nucleotides are TGTGCCAGCAGCTTGGGCCTAGCGGCGCGCCTCTCCTACAATGAGCAGTTCTTC. It encodes CASSLGLAARLSYNEQFF.

This clone was counted a few times. This chain links TRBV7-6 with TRBJ2-7; D ambiguous. There are 16 residues in the CDR3. Germline CDR1 and CDR2: SGHVS and FNYEAQ. V was clipped by 0 bases and J by 2 bases, with 14 bases between them. CDR3 in amino acids: CASSLAVQPGPYEQYF. CDR3 DNA sequence: TGTGCCAGCAGCTTAGCGGTCCAGCCTGGGCCCTACGAGCAGTACTTC.

The chain links TRBV29-1 to TRBJ1-2; D uncertain. Per germline, CDR1 SQVTM and CDR2 ANQGSEA. Trimming left V 2 bases short and J 2 bases short, with 18 bases between. The CDR3 runs to 16 residues. In DNA form, the CDR3 reads TGCAGCGTTGAAAGGAGTTTGGATACACAGAACTATGGCTACACCTTC. This codes for CSVERSLDTQNYGYTF.

The chain joins TRBV6-5 to TRBJ1-4; no reliable D call. Deletions cut 10 bases from V and 4 bases from J, with 10 bases between. This CDR3 contains 12 residues. Germline V gene lookup returns CDR1 MNHEY and CDR2 SVGAGI. DNA for the CDR3: TGTGCCACCGGGCGGAATAATGAAAAACTGTTTTTT. Protein product: CATGRNNEKLFF.

This clone was observed a few times. The gene calls are TRBV6-5 and TRBJ2-5; D unresolved. Germline assignment: CDR1 MNHEY and CDR2 SVGAGI. The CDR3 sequence is 15 residues long. V was pared by 0 bases and J by 5 bases, with 13 bases between. Here the CDR3 DNA reads TGTGCCAGCAGTTACTCGATTCGGCGGTTTGAGACCCAGTACTTC. It encodes CASSYSIRRFETQYF.

The DNA of the CDR3 is TGTGCCAGCAGCTTAGGGACGGGACGGGGCAATCAGCCCCAGCATTTT. Translating it yields CASSLGTGRGNQPQHF. The chain uses TRBV7-9 and TRBJ1-5, with D possibly matching TRBD1 (5 bases). Germline V gene lookup returns CDR1 SEHNR and CDR2 FQNEAQ (reference sequence). This CDR3 spans 16 amino acids. V lost 1 base, J lost 2 bases, and 12 bases lay in between.

The chain couples TRBV13 to TRBJ2-7; D is uncertain. The V gene lost 5 bases and the J gene lost 6 bases, with 14 bases spanning the gap. The germline CDR1 and CDR2 sequences are PRHDT and FYEKMQ (reference sequence). The CDR3 consists of 13 residues. The CDR3 reads CASSPRPGVEQYF. As DNA, the CDR3 is TGTGCCAGCAGCCCCCGACCTGGAGTCGAGCAGTACTTC.

The rearrangement joins TRBV4-1 to TRBJ1-5; no reliable D call. Germline V gives CDR1 MGHRA, CDR2 YSYEKL. V shed 3 bases and J shed 0 bases, with 9 bases lying between them. The CDR3 is made up of 15 amino acids. CDR3 sequence: CASSQAVHSNQPQHF. CDR3 nucleotide sequence: TGCGCCAGCAGCCAGGCGGTACATAGCAATCAGCCCCAGCATTTT.

The chain couples TRBV11-2 to TRBJ2-7, with D perhaps matching TRBD1 (5 bases). The CDR3 has 13 amino acids. Trimming stripped 2 bases from V and 3 bases from J, with 8 bases between. Germline CDR1 and CDR2: SGHAT and FQNNGV. The CDR3 coding sequence is TGTGCCAGCAGCTTAAGGGGCTACTACGAGCAGTACTTC. It encodes CASSLRGYYEQYF.

The chain links TRBV7-8 to TRBJ2-3, with a possible D match to TRBD2 (6 bases). Trimming removed 0 bases at V and 9 bases at J, with 7 bases between. The CDR3 is 12 residues long. Germline V gene data show CDR1 as SGHVS and CDR2 as FQNEAQ. DNA of the CDR3: TGTGCCAGCAGCTTAGCCGGGGGAACGCAGTATTTT. Its protein product is CASSLAGGTQYF.

The chain couples TRBV2 to TRBJ2-7; maybe TRBD2 (5 bases). The length of the CDR3 is 14 residues. CDR1 and CDR2 (germline): SNHLY, FYNNEI. Trimming removed 9 bases from V and 3 bases from J, with 18 bases in between. CDR3 amino acids: CASRPRAADYEQYF. The CDR3 nucleotides are TGTGCCAGTAGGCCGAGGGCGGCTGACTACGAGCAGTACTTC.

This chain uses TRBV5-4 with TRBJ2-3; D gene uncertain. The ends were cut back, 0 bases at V and 2 bases at J, with 7 bases in the middle. Germline-derived CDR1 and CDR2 are SGHNT and YYREEE (reference sequence). This CDR3 has 14 residues. The CDR3 spells CASSLEQLTDTQYF. In DNA form, the CDR3 reads TGTGCCAGCAGCTTGGAGCAGCTCACAGATACGCAGTATTTT.

This rearrangement joins TRBV4-1 to TRBJ2-5, with TRBD1 matching 9 bases. J lost 4 bases, V lost 1 base, and 13 bases had no gene match. The CDR3 runs to 18 residues. Germline V gene sequence: CDR1 MGHRA, CDR2 YSYEKL. As DNA, the CDR3 is TGCGCCAGCAGCCAAGTGTGGACAGGGGCCCCATTGGTAGAGACCCAGTACTTC. Translating gives CASSQVWTGAPLVETQYF.

The chain has TRBV9 and TRBJ1-1; weak D call: TRBD1 (6 bases). The length of the CDR3 is 15 residues. Germline V gene sequence: CDR1 SGDLS, CDR2 YYNGEE. V was cut by 4 bases and J by 1 base, with 14 bases left in between. The CDR3 DNA reads as TGTGCCAGCAGCCCAGGGGCTGTCGGGAACACTGAAGCTTTCTTT. Protein: CASSPGAVGNTEAFF.

This clone has just one count. The chain carries TRBV4-3 and TRBJ2-2; TRBD1 agrees at 7 bases. CDR1 and CDR2 from the germline V gene are LGHNA and YSLEER. CDR3 length: 17 residues. V gave up 2 bases and J gave up 5 bases; unmatched junction bases: 11. The CDR3: CASSQNRGLVGTGELFF. The DNA for the CDR3 is TGCGCCAGCAGCCAAAACAGGGGTTTGGTGGGGACCGGGGAGCTGTTTTTT.

The gene calls are TRBV20-1 and TRBJ2-3, with D hard to call. Looked up from germline, CDR1 is DFQATT and CDR2 is SNEGSKA (reference sequence). Deletions cut 7 bases from V and 6 bases from J, with 11 bases between. The CDR3 loop spans 11 amino acids. The CDR3 is CSGRYGDTQYF. For the CDR3, the DNA is TGCAGTGGACGTTATGGCGATACGCAGTATTTT.

This chain joins TRBV18 and TRBJ2-2, with 10 bases aligning to TRBD1. V dropped 3 bases and J dropped 6; count of bases not matched to a gene: 10. From germline, CDR1 is KGHSH and CDR2 LQKENI. The length of the CDR3 is 17 residues. CDR3: CASSPPGTGVFAGELFF. CDR3 nucleotide sequence: TGTGCCAGCTCACCCCCCGGGACAGGGGTTTTTGCCGGGGAGCTGTTTTTT.

CDR3 DNA: TGTGCCAGCAGTGAACAGGCTTTCTCCACTGAAGCTTTCTTT. This codes for CASSEQAFSTEAFF. This rearrangement joins TRBV6-1 to TRBJ1-1; D remains unclear. The CDR3 spans 14 residues. Germline V lookup: CDR1 MNHNS, CDR2 SASEGT. With 2 bases removed from V and 4 bases from J, the gap between germline ends came to 11 bases.

The chain is built from TRBV15 and TRBJ2-5; D perhaps matches TRBD1 (6 bases). Trimming shortened V by 1 base and J by 4 bases, and 13 bases separated the two germline ends. Germline CDR1 LNHNV, CDR2 YYDKDF (reference sequence). The CDR3 spans 15 residues. CDR3 residues: CATSRVQGRGETQYF. In DNA form, the CDR3 reads TGTGCCACCAGCAGAGTACAGGGACGGGGAGAGACCCAGTACTTC.

The rearrangement joins TRBV6-1 to TRBJ2-2; D gene ambiguous. Germline assignment: CDR1 MNHNS and CDR2 SASEGT. V shed 2 bases and J shed 5 bases, with 6 bases lying between them. CDR3 size: 13 residues. The CDR3 protein is CASSESLTGELFF. CDR3 bases: TGTGCCAGCAGTGAATCTCTTACCGGGGAGCTGTTTTTT.

This clone was observed a handful of times. The DNA of the CDR3 is TGCGCCAGCAGCTTGGGACTACTCGCGAACACCGGGGAGCTGTTTTTT. Encoded protein: CASSLGLLANTGELFF. This chain links TRBV5-1 with TRBJ2-2; tentative D call: TRBD2 (5 bases). The CDR3 runs 16 residues. The germline V gene encodes CDR1 SGHRS and CDR2 YFSETQ. The V gene lost 0 bases and the J gene lost 0 bases, with 9 bases spanning the gap.

The V gene is TRBV7-9, the J gene TRBJ1-1; perhaps TRBD1 as D (6 bases). V lost 5 bases, J lost 5 bases, and 18 bases lay in between. CDR3 length: 15 amino acids. Germline V lookup: CDR1 SEHNR, CDR2 FQNEAQ (reference sequence). The CDR3 loop is CASSHREGGWTEAFF. The CDR3, as DNA: TGTGCCAGCAGCCACAGGGAGGGGGGATGGACTGAAGCTTTCTTT.

In DNA form, the CDR3 reads TGTGCCAGCAGCTTAGCGATGGCAGGGCGCGCAGATACGCAGTATTTT. It encodes CASSLAMAGRADTQYF. The rearrangement joins TRBV11-1 to TRBJ2-3; possible D gene TRBD1, 5 bases. The germline V and J ends were trimmed by 0 bases and 4 bases, with 14 bases remaining between them. This CDR3 region has 16 residues. The germline V gene encodes CDR1 SGHAT and CDR2 FQDESV (reference sequence).

The chain is built from TRBV6-5 and TRBJ1-1; no reliable D call. The V gene lost 0 bases and the J gene lost 7 bases, with 12 bases spanning the gap. Per germline, CDR1 MNHEY and CDR2 SVGAGI. The CDR3 is 14 residues long. The DNA for the CDR3 is TGTGCCAGCAGTTACTCGAGCGGGATACTTGAAGCTTTCTTT. It translates to CASSYSSGILEAFF.

Turning to this clone: The sample carries other DNA sequences with the same CDR3. This chain connects TRBV15 to TRBJ1-4, with TRBD1 identical over 10 bases. V shed 3 bases, J shed 8 bases, and the junction held 0 bases outside the gene matches. CDR1 is LNHNV, CDR2 YYDKDF, per germline (reference sequence). The CDR3 runs 13 residues. The CDR3 spells CATSRTGGEKLFF. In nucleotides, the CDR3 is TGTGCCACCAGCAGGACAGGGGGCGAAAAACTGTTTTTT.

The chain couples TRBV7-2 to TRBJ2-7, with D perhaps TRBD1 or TRBD2 (5 bases each). The CDR3 spans 14 residues. Per the germline V gene, CDR1 is SGHTA and CDR2 is FQGNSA. V lost 1 base and J 4 bases, leaving 11 bases between the germline ends. The CDR3 nucleotides are TGTGCCAGCAGCTTAGTTTGGGGGAAGTACGAGCAGTACTTC. It specifies CASSLVWGKYEQYF. Using reference TRBV7-2 and TRBJ2-7 for the parts outside the CDR3, the full variable domain is GAGVSQSPSNKVTEKGKDVELRCDPISGHTALYWYRQSLGQGLEFLIYFQGNSAPDKSGLPSDRFSAERTGGSVSTLTIQRTQQEDSAVYLCASSLVWGKYEQYFGPGTRLTVT.

V and J are TRBV19 and TRBJ2-1, with 7 bases lining up with TRBD2. The trim removed 1 base at V and 4 bases at J, leaving 4 bases unmatched. The germline gives CDR1 LNHDA, CDR2 SQIVND (reference sequence). The CDR3 covers 15 residues. In nucleotides, the CDR3 is TGTGCCAGTAGTATAGGCCTAGCGGTTTACAATGAGCAGTTCTTC. It translates to CASSIGLAVYNEQFF.

This clone occurred a few times. The chain is built from TRBV4-1 and TRBJ2-7; D is possibly TRBD1 (6 bases). The V end was cut by 4 bases, the J end by 0 bases, with 13 bases between. This CDR3 region has 15 residues. Germline lookup yields CDR1 MGHRA and CDR2 YSYEKL. The CDR3 region has the DNA TGCGCCAGCAGCCGAACAGGGTTGAGCTCCTACGAGCAGTACTTC. Its translation: CASSRTGLSSYEQYF.